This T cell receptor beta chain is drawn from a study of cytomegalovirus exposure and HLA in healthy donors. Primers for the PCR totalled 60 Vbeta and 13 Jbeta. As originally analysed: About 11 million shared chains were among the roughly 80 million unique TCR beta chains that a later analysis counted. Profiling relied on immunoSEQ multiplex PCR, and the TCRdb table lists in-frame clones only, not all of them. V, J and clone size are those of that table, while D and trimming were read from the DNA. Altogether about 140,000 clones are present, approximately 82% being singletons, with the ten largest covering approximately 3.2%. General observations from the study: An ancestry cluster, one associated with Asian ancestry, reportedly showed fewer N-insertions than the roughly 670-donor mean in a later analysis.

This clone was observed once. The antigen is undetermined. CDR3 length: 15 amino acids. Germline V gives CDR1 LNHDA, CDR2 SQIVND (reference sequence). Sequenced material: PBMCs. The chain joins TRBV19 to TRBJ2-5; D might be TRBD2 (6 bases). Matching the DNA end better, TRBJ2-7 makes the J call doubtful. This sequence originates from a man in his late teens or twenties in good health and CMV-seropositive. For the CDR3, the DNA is TGTGCCAGTAGTATAGAGGTGGGAGGCTCCTACGAGCAGTACTTC. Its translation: CASSIEVGGSYEQYF.